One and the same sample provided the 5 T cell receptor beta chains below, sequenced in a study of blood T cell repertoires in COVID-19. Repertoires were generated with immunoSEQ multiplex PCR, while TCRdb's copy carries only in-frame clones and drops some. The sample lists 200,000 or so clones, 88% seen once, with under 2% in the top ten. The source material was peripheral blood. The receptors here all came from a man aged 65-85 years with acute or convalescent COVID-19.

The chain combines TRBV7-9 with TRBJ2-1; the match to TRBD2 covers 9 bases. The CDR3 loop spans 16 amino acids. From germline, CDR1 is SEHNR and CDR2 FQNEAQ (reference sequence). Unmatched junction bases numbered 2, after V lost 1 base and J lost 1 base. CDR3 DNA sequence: TGTGCCAGCAGCTTAGGACTAGCGGATTCCTACAATGAGCAGTTCTTC. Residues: CASSLGLADSYNEQFF.

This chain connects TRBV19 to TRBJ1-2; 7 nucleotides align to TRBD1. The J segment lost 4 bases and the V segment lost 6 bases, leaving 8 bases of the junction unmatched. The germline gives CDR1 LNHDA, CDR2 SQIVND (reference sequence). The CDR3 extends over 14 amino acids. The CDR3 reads CASRTGAVSYGYTF. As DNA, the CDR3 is TGTGCCAGTAGAACAGGGGCTGTCTCCTATGGCTACACCTTC.

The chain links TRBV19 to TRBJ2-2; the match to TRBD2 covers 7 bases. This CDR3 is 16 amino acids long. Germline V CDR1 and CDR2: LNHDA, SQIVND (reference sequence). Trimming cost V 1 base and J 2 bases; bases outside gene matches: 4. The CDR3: CASSIAGGSNTGELFF. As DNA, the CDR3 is TGTGCCAGTAGTATAGCGGGCGGGAGCAACACCGGGGAGCTGTTTTTT.

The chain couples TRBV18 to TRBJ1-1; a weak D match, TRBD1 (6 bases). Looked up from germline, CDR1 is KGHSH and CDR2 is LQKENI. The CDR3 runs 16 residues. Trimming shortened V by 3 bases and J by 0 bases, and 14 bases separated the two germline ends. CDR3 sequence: CASSPYRQELNTEAFF. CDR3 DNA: TGTGCCAGCTCACCCTACCGACAGGAGTTGAACACTGAAGCTTTCTTT. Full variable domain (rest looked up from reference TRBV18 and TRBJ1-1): NAGVMQNPRHLVRRRGQEARLRCSPMKGHSHVYWYRQLPEEGLKFMVYLQKENIIDESGMPKERFSAEFPKEGPSILRIQQVVRGDSAAYFCASSPYRQELNTEAFFGQGTRLTVV.

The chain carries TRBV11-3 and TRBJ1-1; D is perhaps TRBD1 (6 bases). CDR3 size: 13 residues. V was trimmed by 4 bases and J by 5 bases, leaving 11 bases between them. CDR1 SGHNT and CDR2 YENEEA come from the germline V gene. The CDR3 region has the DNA TGTGCCAGCAGCTCCCTAACAGGGACTGAAGCTTTCTTT. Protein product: CASSSLTGTEAFF.